This record looks at one TCR beta chain sequence and its context. Its antigen remains unidentified. There are no base qualities to consult, and no much larger clone falls within one base. The data were obtained in a study of CD8 T cells in Susac syndrome (dated by TCRdb to the late 2010s). With respect to the entire study: Whether CD8+ T cell activation and differentiation in Susac syndrome was antigen driven was tested using repertoire sequencing. The clonality of the CD8+ T cell repertoire was compared across approximately 12 healthy donors, some 14 Susac syndrome patients and about 16 multiple sclerosis patients. The paper as a whole reports these results and caveats: The TCR sequencing and HLA analysis was acknowledged to have included a relatively small number of individuals.

Measured from the cysteine to the phenylalanine, the CDR3 is 12 residues long. Here the CDR3 DNA is all that survives: 36 bases in frame from base 1. The V end loses 5 bases and the J end loses 6 bases, and a stretch of 11 bases separates them. CDR1 and CDR2 (MDHEN, SYDVKM) derive from the germline V gene. High-throughput TCR beta sequencing profiled peripheral blood CD8+ and CD4+ T cells from healthy donors, Susac syndrome patients and multiple sclerosis patients. Multiple sclerosis controls were treatment-naive patients with stable or active relapsing-remitting disease fulfilling revised McDonald criteria. CD8+ TEMRA cells were enriched by FACS, while bulk CD8+ and CD4+ T cells were purified by magnetic negative isolation. Blood was drawn into EDTA tubes, processed within 24 hours, and PBMCs were isolated by density gradient centrifugation. PBMCs intended for TCR sequencing were frozen in liquid nitrogen and were later thawed in a 37 degrees C water bath. A purity of at least 90% was achieved for sorted or isolated CD4+, CD8+ and CD8+ TEMRA cells.

RNA was extracted using the RNeasy kit, and roughly 0.5 to 1 microgram was reverse transcribed with random hexamers. The immunoSEQ multiplex PCR assay, covering 54 Vbeta and 13 Jbeta segments, was used to amplify TCR beta CDR3 regions. To correct PCR amplification bias, a synthetic template baseline was used for both primer optimization and computational correction. In the source study's methods: Only productive sequences were kept, with reads annotated to V, D and J genes according to IMGT and analyzed in immunoSEQ Analyzer. To calculate clonality, Shannon entropy was normalized by log2 of the number of productive unique sequences and then subtracted from one. For each patient and control, public and private clones were evaluated among the 100 most prevalent clones. Clones were defined as Susac-specific if absent from the healthy and MS cohorts, from around 1,000 published viral clones and from other ImmuneACCESS disease sequences. The public reads were reprocessed in TCRdb via fastp at Q25 and MiXCR, keeping in-frame beta chains. When rows share a CDR3 protein, they turn into one entry using the most common DNA and genes. These V and J calls are TCRdb output, not the study's own analysis. The sample has 350,000 to 550,000 distinct CDR3 sequences on record, 85% to 90% of them singletons. Together, the top ten hold under 0.15% of the sample.

This sequence uses TRBV28 and TRBJ2-7, with the D gene not clear enough to name. Sequencing was performed on CD8+ T cells from PBMCs. The TCR was taken from a human donor with multiple sclerosis. The DNA sequence follows: TGTGCCAGCAGTCCCGGCACGGGCGAGCAGTACTTC. This gives the protein CASSPGTGEQYF.